What follows is one T cell receptor (beta chain) and its context. No antigen is known for it. The data were taken from a study of T cell responses to AZD1222 COVID-19 vaccine. The wider study: Both about-4-week and about-12-week second-dose recipients were combined.

Study-wide results and caveats: Just a handful of AZD1222 recipients tested seropositive at baseline. Mostly white British, mostly female donors; authors suggested clonal diversity may be underestimated.

Sequenced by immunoSEQ multiplex PCR; TCRdb stores in-frame clones only, minus some. The data show under 200,000 clones, almost 90% seen once. The sample here was peripheral blood, taken on day 0 of AZD1222 vaccination. The receptor's source is an adult in good health.

The CDR3 bases are TGTGCCAGTAGTATAGTCGGACAGGGGATGTACGAGCAGTACTTC. Translating gives CASSIVGQGMYEQYF. The genes are TRBV19 and TRBJ2-7; 9 bases align to TRBD1. The CDR3 loop spans 15 amino acids. Germline V gene data show CDR1 as LNHDA and CDR2 as SQIVND (reference sequence). The V segment lost 1 base and the J segment 4 bases; nucleotides outside the gene matches: 5.